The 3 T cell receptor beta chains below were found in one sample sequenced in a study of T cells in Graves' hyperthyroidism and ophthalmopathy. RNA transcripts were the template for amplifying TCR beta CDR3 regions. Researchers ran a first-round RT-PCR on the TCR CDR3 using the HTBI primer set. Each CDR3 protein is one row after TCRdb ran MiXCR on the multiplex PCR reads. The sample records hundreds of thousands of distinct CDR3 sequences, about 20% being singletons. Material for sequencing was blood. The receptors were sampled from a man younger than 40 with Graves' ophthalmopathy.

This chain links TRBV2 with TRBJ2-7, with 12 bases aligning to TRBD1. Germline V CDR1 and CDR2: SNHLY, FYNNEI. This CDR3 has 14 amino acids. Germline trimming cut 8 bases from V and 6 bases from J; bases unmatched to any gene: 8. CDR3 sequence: CASHRDRGLVEQYF. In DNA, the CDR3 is TGTGCCAGCCACCGGGACAGGGGGCTTGTCGAGCAGTACTTC.

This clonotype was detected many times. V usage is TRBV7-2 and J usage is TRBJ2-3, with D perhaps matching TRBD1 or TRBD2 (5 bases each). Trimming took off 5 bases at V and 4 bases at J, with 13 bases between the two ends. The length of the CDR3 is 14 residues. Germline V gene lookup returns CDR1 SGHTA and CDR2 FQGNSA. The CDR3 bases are TGTGCCAGCAGCAAGGGGCAAGCGGCAGATACGCAGTATTTT. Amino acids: CASSKGQAADTQYF.

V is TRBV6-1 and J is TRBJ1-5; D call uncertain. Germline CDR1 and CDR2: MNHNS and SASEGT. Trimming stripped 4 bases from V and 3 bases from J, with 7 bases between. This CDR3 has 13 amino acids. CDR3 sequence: CASSVTYNQPQHF. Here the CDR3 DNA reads TGTGCCAGCAGTGTGACTTACAATCAGCCCCAGCATTTT.